Listed here are 29 T cell receptor beta chains from one sample, sequenced in a study of beta chain features in type 1 diabetes. Notes on the study in general: Shortening of TCRB CDR3s, moderate but significant, appeared in all four CD4+ subsets of Type 1 diabetes patients.

Their target antigens are unknown. The entirety of the isolated RNA underwent reverse transcription, so expressed TCRB transcripts were sequenced. Some clones are missing from TCRdb's copy, which holds only in-frame ones; the method was immunoSEQ multiplex PCR. The table includes a few hundred thousand clones, over 9.5% detected once. The source material was naive CD4+ T cells from blood. Receptor source: a woman aged 18 to 35 with type 1 diabetes.

This clone showed up just a few times. The chain employs TRBV4-3 and TRBJ1-2; tentatively, D is TRBD1 (5 bases). Germline CDR1 LGHNA, CDR2 YSLEER. V was trimmed by 0 bases and J by 4 bases, leaving 12 bases between them. This CDR3 region has 15 residues. The CDR3: CASSQDPGGSYGYTF. CDR3 in DNA: TGCGCCAGCAGCCAAGACCCGGGGGGGAGCTATGGCTACACCTTC.

This clone was counted a single time. The chain carries TRBV7-8 and TRBJ2-7; D may be TRBD1 (6 bases). Germline values: CDR1 SGHVS, CDR2 FQNEAQ. V was clipped by 4 bases and J by 0 bases, with 13 bases between them. The CDR3 is 15 amino acids. CDR3 coding DNA: TGTGCCAGCAGCTCAGGGGTCAGGAGCTCCTACGAGCAGTACTTC. It is translated as CASSSGVRSSYEQYF.

This clone was found a few times. Because the CDR3's place on the DNA is in doubt, the DNA is left out and the CDR3 is given as listed by TCRdb. CDR3 region: CSVEVGQGSFF. The V and J genes are TRBV29-1 and TRBJ1-1; the table assigns TRBD1, which was not confirmed against the DNA. The germline gives CDR1 SQVTM, CDR2 ANQGSEA. Including both end residues, the CDR3 is 11 amino acids long.

This clone turned up a few times. The chain recombines TRBV30 with TRBJ1-3; D uncertain. V was cut by 8 bases and J by 1 base, with 9 bases left in between. Germline CDR1 is GTSNPN and CDR2 is SVGIG (reference sequence). CDR3 length: 12 residues. The CDR3 nucleotides read TGTGCCGAGAGAGGGTCTGGAAACACCATATATTTT. Amino acid sequence: CAERGSGNTIYF.

This clone turned up a few times. This sequence joins TRBV4-1 and TRBJ1-1; D is ambiguous. The CDR3 loop spans 15 amino acids. Trimming removed 1 base at V and 3 bases at J, with 12 bases between. Germline V lookup: CDR1 MGHRA, CDR2 YSYEKL. CDR3 coding DNA: TGCGCCAGCAGCCAAGGTCCCCTCCGGGACACTGAAGCTTTCTTT. This encodes CASSQGPLRDTEAFF.

The rearrangement links TRBV10-3 to TRBJ2-7, with 10 bases aligning to TRBD1. Germline assignment: CDR1 ENHRY and CDR2 SYGVKD. The CDR3 runs to 13 residues. V was pared by 5 bases and J by 5 bases, with 3 bases of the junction left unmatched. The CDR3 DNA follows: TGTGCCATCAGTCCCGGGACAGGGGACGAGCAGTACTTC. Amino acids: CAISPGTGDEQYF.

This rearrangement joins TRBV30 to TRBJ1-2; D is perhaps TRBD1 (5 bases). Trimming pared 0 bases from V and 6 bases from J, leaving 17 bases between. Germline assignment: CDR1 GTSNPN and CDR2 SVGIG (reference sequence). The CDR3 is 15 residues long. The CDR3: CAWSVRTRSPHGYTF. In DNA, the CDR3 is TGTGCCTGGAGTGTACGGACACGGAGTCCCCATGGCTACACCTTC.

The chain links TRBV7-8 to TRBJ2-1; TRBD2 aligns across 8 bases. The CDR3 covers 14 residues. The germline gives CDR1 SGHVS, CDR2 FQNEAQ. The junction had 12 bases not matched to a gene; V was cut back by 8 bases and J by 9 bases. CDR3 sequence: CASFPGRAGGEQFF. Written as DNA, the CDR3 is TGTGCCAGCTTTCCCGGGAGGGCCGGGGGTGAGCAGTTCTTC.

Regarding this clone: This sample also contains other DNA sequences that code for the same CDR3. This chain links TRBV28 with TRBJ2-7; TRBD1 aligns across 8 bases. J lost 3 bases, V lost 5 bases, and 0 bases had no gene match. There are 12 residues in the CDR3. Germline V gene sequence: CDR1 MDHEN, CDR2 SYDVKM. The CDR3 DNA sequence: TGTGCCAGCAGTACAGGGGGCTACGAGCAGTACTTC. The encoded protein is CASSTGGYEQYF.

The chain combines TRBV18 with TRBJ2-1; 10 bases match TRBD1. Germline V CDR1 and CDR2: KGHSH, LQKENI. CDR3 length: 17 amino acids. V lost 5 bases and J lost 7; bases outside the gene matches: 14. CDR3 loop: CASSTNTLGTGVNEQFF. As DNA, the CDR3 is TGTGCCAGCTCAACCAACACTCTCGGGACAGGGGTGAATGAGCAGTTCTTC.

This clone was recorded a few times. The rearrangement uses TRBV10-3 and TRBJ1-5, with a tentative D call TRBD1 (5 bases). The V end lost 4 bases, the J end lost 5 bases, and 9 bases lay between the germline ends. This CDR3 contains 13 residues. Germline V gene lookup returns CDR1 ENHRY and CDR2 SYGVKD. In DNA form, the CDR3 reads TGTGCCATCAGTGGCAGGGTCGATCAGCCCCAGCATTTT. This encodes CAISGRVDQPQHF.

This clone was counted between two and nine times. The chain recombines TRBV18 with TRBJ2-5, with D maybe TRBD2 (5 bases). Germline V CDR1 and CDR2: KGHSH, LQKENI. Between the trimmed V and J ends, which lost 0 bases and 1 base, there was a span of 6 bases. The length of the CDR3 is 14 residues. The CDR3 region is CASSPPAVQETQYF. Written as DNA, the CDR3 is TGTGCCAGCTCACCACCAGCGGTCCAAGAGACCCAGTACTTC.

This clone has a handful of counts. The chain is built from TRBV18 and TRBJ2-7, with 7 bases matching TRBD1. The CDR3 length is 13 residues. The germline CDR1 and CDR2 sequences are KGHSH and LQKENI. J lost 3 bases, V lost 5 bases, and 4 bases had no gene match. The CDR3 reads CASSRTGDYEQYF. The DNA of the CDR3 is TGTGCCAGCTCAAGGACAGGAGACTACGAGCAGTACTTC.

CDR3 region: CASSYSSREDQPQHF. The DNA for the CDR3 is TGTGCCAGCAGTTACTCTTCCAGGGAAGATCAGCCCCAGCATTTT. The genes are TRBV6-5 and TRBJ1-5, with D possibly TRBD1 on 5 matching bases. CDR3 length: 15 amino acids. Trimming took 0 bases from V and 5 from J, leaving 11 bases between them. Germline V gene data show CDR1 as MNHEY and CDR2 as SVGAGI.

The gene calls are TRBV28 and TRBJ2-7; D not resolved. Trimming removed 8 bases at V and 2 bases at J, with 19 bases between. This CDR3 contains 15 residues. Germline V gene sequence: CDR1 MDHEN, CDR2 SYDVKM. The CDR3 protein is CASGLTPRSPYEQYF. The CDR3 DNA sequence: TGTGCCAGCGGCCTCACCCCCAGGTCCCCCTACGAGCAGTACTTC.

The V call is TRBV18, the J call TRBJ1-1; D perhaps matches TRBD1 (5 bases). Germline V gene sequence: CDR1 KGHSH, CDR2 LQKENI. V lost 0 bases, J lost 1 base, and 9 bases lay in between. The CDR3 loop spans 15 amino acids. The CDR3 coding sequence is TGTGCCAGCTCACCACCCGGGGGGGGGAACACTGAAGCTTTCTTT. The encoded protein is CASSPPGGGNTEAFF.

The chain employs TRBV6-6 and TRBJ1-2, with D tentatively TRBD1 (5 bases). From germline, CDR1 is MNHNY and CDR2 SVGAGI (reference sequence). The germline V and J ends were trimmed by 2 bases and 8 bases, with 12 bases remaining between them. The CDR3 loop spans 13 amino acids. The DNA of the CDR3 is TGTGCCAGCAGTTACATAGTCAGGGCGGGCTACACCTTC. Amino acid sequence: CASSYIVRAGYTF.

The rearrangement uses TRBV10-2 and TRBJ1-6; no clear D. The V end lost 0 bases, the J end lost 10 bases, and 4 bases lay between the germline ends. CDR3 length equals 12 residues. Germline V gives CDR1 WSHSY, CDR2 SAAADI. DNA for the CDR3: TGCGCCAGCAGTGAGTCGGGCTCACCCCTCCACTTT. Its translation: CASSESGSPLHF.

This clone was detected only a few times. The V gene is TRBV7-2, the J gene TRBJ2-7; TRBD2 matches at 16 bases. Germline CDR1 is SGHTA and CDR2 is FQGNSA. V shed 2 bases, J shed 1 base, and the junction held 8 bases outside the gene matches. The CDR3 is 19 residues long. Here the CDR3 DNA reads TGTGCCAGCAGCTTAAGGGGACTAGCGGGAGGGCTCAAATCCTACGAGCAGTACTTC. This sequence encodes CASSLRGLAGGLKSYEQYF.

This rearrangement joins TRBV7-2 to TRBJ1-5; maybe TRBD1 (5 bases). V shed 1 base and J shed 4 bases, with 11 bases lying between them. Germline V gene data show CDR1 as SGHTA and CDR2 as FQGNSA. The CDR3 spans 15 residues. The CDR3 loop reads CASSLVGGYNQPQHF. CDR3 sequence (DNA): TGTGCCAGCAGCTTAGTGGGGGGGTATAATCAGCCCCAGCATTTT.

The gene calls are TRBV6-6 and TRBJ2-1; perhaps TRBD2 as D (6 bases). V gave up 2 bases and J gave up 8 bases, with 13 bases separating them. CDR1 MNHNY and CDR2 SVGAGI come from the germline V gene (reference sequence). This CDR3 has 14 residues. CDR3 nucleotide sequence: TGTGCCAGCAGTTACCGAATAAGGGAGGATGAGCAGTTCTTC. Translation gives CASSYRIREDEQFF.

This chain links TRBV28 with TRBJ2-7; TRBD2 agrees at 8 bases. The J segment lost 3 bases and the V segment lost 6 bases, leaving 7 bases of the junction unmatched. CDR3 length: 14 residues. Per germline, CDR1 MDHEN and CDR2 SYDVKM. The CDR3 DNA follows: TGTGCCAGCAGGGGAAGCGGGGGCCTCTACGAGCAGTACTTC. Its protein product is CASRGSGGLYEQYF. Together with reference TRBV28 and TRBJ2-7, the CDR3 gives the full variable domain: DVKVTQSSRYLVKRTGEKVFLECVQDMDHENMFWYRQDPGLGLRLIYFSYDVKMKEKGDIPEGYSVSREKKERFSLILESASTNQTSMYLCASRGSGGLYEQYFGPGTRLTVT.

This sequence joins TRBV7-2 and TRBJ1-1; no definite D call. Germline V lookup: CDR1 SGHTA, CDR2 FQGNSA. V lost 7 bases and J 0 bases, leaving 15 bases between the germline ends. The CDR3 spans 15 residues. In DNA form, the CDR3 reads TGTGCCAGCACCTTCTCTGCGGTGGTGAACACTGAAGCTTTCTTT. Its protein product is CASTFSAVVNTEAFF.

V is TRBV7-2 and J is TRBJ2-3; 9 nucleotides align to TRBD1. This CDR3 is 14 amino acids long. After removal of 5 bases from V and 4 bases from J, the junction contained 4 bases not matched to a gene. The germline V gene has CDR1 SGHTA and CDR2 FQGNSA. The CDR3 region is CASSRTGAADTQYF. The CDR3 region has the DNA TGTGCCAGCAGCCGGACAGGGGCTGCAGATACGCAGTATTTT. The entire variable domain, with the rest obtained from reference TRBV7-2 and TRBJ2-3, is as follows: GAGVSQSPSNKVTEKGKDVELRCDPISGHTALYWYRQSLGQGLEFLIYFQGNSAPDKSGLPSDRFSAERTGGSVSTLTIQRTQQEDSAVYLCASSRTGAADTQYFGPGTRLTVL.

V is TRBV4-3 and J is TRBJ1-1; D is unclear. Germline V CDR1 and CDR2: LGHNA, YSLEER. V gave up 5 bases and J gave up 6 bases, with 10 bases separating them. The CDR3 sequence is 12 residues long. The CDR3 spells CASSYLQSEAFF. Written as DNA, the CDR3 is TGCGCCAGCAGCTATCTACAGTCTGAAGCTTTCTTT.

The V call is TRBV9, the J call TRBJ2-7, with D perhaps TRBD2 (5 bases). V dropped 4 bases and J dropped 1 base, with 12 bases sitting between them. The CDR3 is 14 amino acids. Germline V gene sequence: CDR1 SGDLS, CDR2 YYNGEE. CDR3 nucleotide sequence: TGTGCCAGCAGCCCCAGGCCGGGGTCCTACGAGCAGTACTTC. Translation: CASSPRPGSYEQYF. Full variable domain (remainder filled in from reference TRBV9 and TRBJ2-7): DSGVTQTPKHLITATGQRVTLRCSPRSGDLSVYWYQQSLDQGLQFLIQYYNGEERAKGNILERFSAQQFPDLHSELNLSSLELGDSALYFCASSPRPGSYEQYFGPGTRLTVT.

CDR3 nucleotide sequence: TGTGCCTGGAGGGAGGTCGCTGGGAGGGAGACCCAGTACTTC. Amino acid sequence: CAWREVAGRETQYF. The V gene is TRBV30, the J gene TRBJ2-5; D is perhaps TRBD2 (6 bases). Germline V gives CDR1 GTSNPN, CDR2 SVGIG (reference sequence). The CDR3 length is 14 residues. V lost 3 bases and J lost 5, with 16 bases in between.

This chain connects TRBV19 to TRBJ2-2; TRBD2 aligns across 8 bases. Germline-derived CDR1 and CDR2 are LNHDA and SQIVND (reference sequence). V shed 4 bases, J shed 4 bases, and the junction held 2 bases outside the gene matches. The CDR3 is 14 residues long. CDR3 in DNA: TGTGCCAGTAGTAGCCTAGCGGGCACCGGGGAGCTGTTTTTT. It is translated as CASSSLAGTGELFF.

This clone occurred a few times. The rearrangement joins TRBV29-1 to TRBJ1-3; D not certain. Trimming removed 1 base from V and 3 bases from J, with 7 bases in between. Germline V gives CDR1 SQVTM, CDR2 ANQGSEA. The CDR3 consists of 13 residues. CDR3 region: CSVEVGSGNTIYF. The CDR3 nucleotides read TGCAGCGTTGAAGTAGGGAGTGGAAACACCATATATTTT.